This TCR beta chain originates from a study of shared clonotypes between healthy human individuals. Generated by immunoSEQ multiplex PCR, the TCRdb table keeps only in-frame clones and is missing some. This table holds about 2.2 million clones, 90% to 95% found once. Trimming stripped 0 bases from V and 2 bases from J, with 8 bases between. CDR3 length: 14 amino acids. Germline lookup yields CDR1 MNHEY and CDR2 SVGAGI. The naive CD8 population came from CD45RO-negative cells selected for CCR7, without terminally differentiated effector memory CD45RA+ cells. The receptor was isolated from a man aged 18 to 30 in good health. Some clones in this sample may be carry-over from other donors' samples. V gene TRBV6-5 combines with J gene TRBJ2-7; D perhaps matches TRBD1 (5 bases). Material: naive CD8+ T cells from PBMCs. CDR3 loop: CASSYSRRAYEQYF. In DNA, the CDR3 is TGTGCCAGCAGTTACTCTCGCAGGGCCTACGAGCAGTACTTC.